The present entry profiles one T cell receptor beta chain with its context. This entry comes from a study of blood T cell repertoires in COVID-19. Looking at the study overall: From T cells, B-cell-depleted T cells, or PBMCs came the material, which was cDNA or gDNA.

There are 16 residues in the CDR3. Per the germline V gene, CDR1 is LNHDA and CDR2 is SQIVND (reference sequence). The V and J ends lost 3 bases and 6 bases respectively, with 18 bases between them. The method was immunoSEQ multiplex PCR; TCRdb's version includes in-frame clones alone and lacks a portion of them. The repertoire holds approximately 150,000 clones, with approximately 88% as singletons. This sequence originates from a man between 65 and 85 years old who had been exposed to COVID-19. Sequencing was done on a sample of PBMCs or T cells enriched from blood (not recorded which). V is TRBV19 and J is TRBJ1-5; D ambiguous. CDR3 region: CASSMGGERSGQPQHF. The CDR3 region has the DNA TGTGCCAGTAGTATGGGCGGGGAGAGGTCGGGTCAGCCCCAGCATTTT.